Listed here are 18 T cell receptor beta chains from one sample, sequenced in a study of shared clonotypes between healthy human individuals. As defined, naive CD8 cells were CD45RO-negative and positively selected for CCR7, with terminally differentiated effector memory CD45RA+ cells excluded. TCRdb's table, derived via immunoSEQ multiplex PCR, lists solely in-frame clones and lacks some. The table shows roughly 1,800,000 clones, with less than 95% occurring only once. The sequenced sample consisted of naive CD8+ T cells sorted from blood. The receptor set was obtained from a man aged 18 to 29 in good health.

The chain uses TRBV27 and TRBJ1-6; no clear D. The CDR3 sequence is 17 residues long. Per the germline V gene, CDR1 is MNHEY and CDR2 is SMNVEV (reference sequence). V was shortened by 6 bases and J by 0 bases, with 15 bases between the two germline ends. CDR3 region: CASSDHGGSSYNSPLHF. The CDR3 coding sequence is TGTGCCAGCAGCGACCATGGAGGAAGCTCCTATAATTCACCCCTCCACTTT.

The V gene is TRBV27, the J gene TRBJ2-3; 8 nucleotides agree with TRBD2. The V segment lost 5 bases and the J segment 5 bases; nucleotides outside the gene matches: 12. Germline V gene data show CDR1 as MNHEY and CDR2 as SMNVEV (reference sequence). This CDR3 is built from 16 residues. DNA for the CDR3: TGTGCCAGCAGTGCACGCGTCGGGGGGGAGGAAGATACGCAGTATTTT. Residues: CASSARVGGEEDTQYF.

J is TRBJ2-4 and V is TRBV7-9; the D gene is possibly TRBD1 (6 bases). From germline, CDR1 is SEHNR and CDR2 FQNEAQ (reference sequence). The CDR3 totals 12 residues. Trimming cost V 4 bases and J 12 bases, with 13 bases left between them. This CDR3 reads CASSYGGQDQYF. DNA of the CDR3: TGTGCCAGCAGCTATGGGGGCCAGGATCAGTACTTC.

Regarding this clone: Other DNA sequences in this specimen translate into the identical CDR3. In nucleotides, the CDR3 is TGTGCCAGCAGCTTAGCATCAGGGGGTAATCAGCCCCAGCATTTT. This translates into CASSLASGGNQPQHF. This chain joins TRBV7-9 and TRBJ1-5, with 7 bases lining up with TRBD1. V lost 0 bases to trimming and J lost 4 bases; unmatched junction nucleotides: 3. The CDR3 runs 15 residues. Germline V gene lookup returns CDR1 SEHNR and CDR2 FQNEAQ (reference sequence).

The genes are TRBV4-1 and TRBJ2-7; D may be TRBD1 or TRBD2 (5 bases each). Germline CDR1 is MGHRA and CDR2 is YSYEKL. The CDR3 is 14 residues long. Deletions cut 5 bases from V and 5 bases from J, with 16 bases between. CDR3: CASSWTQGSHEQYF. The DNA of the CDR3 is TGCGCCAGCAGCTGGACTCAGGGTTCACACGAGCAGTACTTC.

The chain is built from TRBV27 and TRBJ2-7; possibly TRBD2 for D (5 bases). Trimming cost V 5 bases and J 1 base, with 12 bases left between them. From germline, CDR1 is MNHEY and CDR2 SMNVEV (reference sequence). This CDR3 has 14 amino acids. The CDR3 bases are TGTGCCAGCAGTCATAAAGGGAGATCCTACGAGCAGTACTTC. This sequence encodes CASSHKGRSYEQYF.

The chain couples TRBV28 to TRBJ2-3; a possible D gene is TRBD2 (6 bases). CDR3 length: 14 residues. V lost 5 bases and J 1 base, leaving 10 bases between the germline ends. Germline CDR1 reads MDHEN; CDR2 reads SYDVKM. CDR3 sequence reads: CASSVWGGTDTQYF. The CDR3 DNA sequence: TGTGCCAGCAGTGTCTGGGGGGGCACAGATACGCAGTATTTT.

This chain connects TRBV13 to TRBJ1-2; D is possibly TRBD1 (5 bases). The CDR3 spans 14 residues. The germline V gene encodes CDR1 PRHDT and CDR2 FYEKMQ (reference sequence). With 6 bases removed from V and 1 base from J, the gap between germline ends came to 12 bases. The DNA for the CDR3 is TGTGCCAGCAGTCATCCGACAGATAACTATGGCTACACCTTC. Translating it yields CASSHPTDNYGYTF.

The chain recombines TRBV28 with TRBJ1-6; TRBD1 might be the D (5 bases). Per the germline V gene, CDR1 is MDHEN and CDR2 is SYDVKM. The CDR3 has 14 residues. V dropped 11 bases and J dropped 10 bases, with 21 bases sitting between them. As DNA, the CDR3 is TGTGCCGGGGGGACGCGGGTCGGCATCTCACCCCTCCACTTT. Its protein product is CAGGTRVGISPLHF.

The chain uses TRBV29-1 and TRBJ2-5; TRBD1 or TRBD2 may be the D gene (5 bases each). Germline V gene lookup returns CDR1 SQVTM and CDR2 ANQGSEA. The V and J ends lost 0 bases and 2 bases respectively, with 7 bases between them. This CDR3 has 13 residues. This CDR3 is CSVEDGAQETQYF. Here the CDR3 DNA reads TGCAGCGTTGAAGACGGGGCACAAGAGACCCAGTACTTC.

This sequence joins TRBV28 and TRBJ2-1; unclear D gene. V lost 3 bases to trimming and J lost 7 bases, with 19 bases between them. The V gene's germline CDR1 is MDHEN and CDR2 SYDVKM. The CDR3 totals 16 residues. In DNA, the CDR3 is TGTGCCAGCAGTTTGATGCTGACGGCGCTCTTAAATGAGCAGTTCTTC. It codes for CASSLMLTALLNEQFF.

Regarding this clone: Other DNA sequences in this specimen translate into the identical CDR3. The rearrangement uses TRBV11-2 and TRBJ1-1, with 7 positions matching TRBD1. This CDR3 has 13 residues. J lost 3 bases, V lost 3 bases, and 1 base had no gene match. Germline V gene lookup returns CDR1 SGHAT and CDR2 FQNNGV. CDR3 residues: CASSLGTDTEAFF. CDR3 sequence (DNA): TGTGCCAGCAGCTTGGGGACAGACACTGAAGCTTTCTTT.

CDR3 sequence reads: CASSDRDKTYEQYF. DNA for the CDR3: TGTGCCAGCAGCGACCGGGACAAGACCTACGAGCAGTACTTC. V gene TRBV7-9 combines with J gene TRBJ2-7, with D maybe TRBD1 (6 bases). The V gene lost 5 bases and the J gene lost 2 bases, with 13 bases spanning the gap. The germline CDR1 and CDR2 sequences are SEHNR and FQNEAQ (reference sequence). The length of the CDR3 is 14 residues.

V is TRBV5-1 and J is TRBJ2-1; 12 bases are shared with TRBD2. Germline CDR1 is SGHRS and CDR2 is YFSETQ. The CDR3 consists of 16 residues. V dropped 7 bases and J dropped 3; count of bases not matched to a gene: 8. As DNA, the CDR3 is TGCGCCAGCGGGGCTAGCGGGAGGGCGGGCTACAATGAGCAGTTCTTC. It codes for CASGASGRAGYNEQFF.

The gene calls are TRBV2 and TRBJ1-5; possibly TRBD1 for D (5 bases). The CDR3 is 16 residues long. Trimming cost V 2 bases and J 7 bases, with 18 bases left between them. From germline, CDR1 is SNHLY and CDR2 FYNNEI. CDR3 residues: CASSENGASRGQPQHF. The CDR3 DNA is TGTGCCAGCAGTGAAAATGGGGCGAGTCGCGGGCAGCCCCAGCATTTT.

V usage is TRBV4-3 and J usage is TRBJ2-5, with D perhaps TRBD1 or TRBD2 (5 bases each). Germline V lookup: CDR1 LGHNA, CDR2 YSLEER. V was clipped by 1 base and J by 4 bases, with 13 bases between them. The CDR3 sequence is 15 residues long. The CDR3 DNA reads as TGCGCCAGCAGCCAAGGCGAGGGGCCCGGAGAGACCCAGTACTTC. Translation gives CASSQGEGPGETQYF.

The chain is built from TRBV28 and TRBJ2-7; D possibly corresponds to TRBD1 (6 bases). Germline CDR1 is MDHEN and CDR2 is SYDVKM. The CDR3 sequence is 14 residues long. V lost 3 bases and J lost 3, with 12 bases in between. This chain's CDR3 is CASSFGGQSYEQYF. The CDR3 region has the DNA TGTGCCAGCAGTTTTGGAGGACAGAGCTACGAGCAGTACTTC.

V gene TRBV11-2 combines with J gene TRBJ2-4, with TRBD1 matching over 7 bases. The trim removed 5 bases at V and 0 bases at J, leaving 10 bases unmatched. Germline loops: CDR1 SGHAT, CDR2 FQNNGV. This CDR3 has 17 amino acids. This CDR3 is CASSTESQGLAKNIQYF. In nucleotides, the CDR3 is TGTGCCAGCAGCACCGAGTCACAGGGGCTAGCCAAAAACATTCAGTACTTC.